The entry below gives a single TCR beta chain sequence along with its context. Its antigen is unknown. The data were taken from a study of shared clonotypes between healthy human individuals. The assay was immunoSEQ multiplex PCR, and TCRdb's table has in-frame clones only and misses some. The sample contains approximately 810,000 clones, almost 95% of which appear only once. Naive CD8 cells comprised CD45RO-negative, CCR7-positively selected cells, excluding terminally differentiated effector memory CD45RA+ cells. The study's findings and limits: The study generally estimated greater richness for naive than memory subsets. When naive CD4 clonotypes were compared across a few donors, about 5% were shared.

Germline V gene lookup returns CDR1 LNHNV and CDR2 YYDKDF (reference sequence). Trimming stripped 5 bases from V and 3 bases from J, with 14 bases between. This CDR3 has 14 residues. Sequenced input: naive CD8+ T cells sorted from blood. The rearrangement links TRBV15 to TRBJ2-7, with D possibly TRBD2 on 6 matching bases. The sequence was obtained from a man between 25 and 39 years old in good health. The chain's CDR3 is CATSEGRRVYEQYF. The CDR3 DNA is TGTGCCACCAGCGAGGGCAGGAGGGTCTACGAGCAGTACTTC.